These T cell receptor beta chains were read from a single sample in a study of blood T cells in healthy people across ages. TCRdb fed the 5' RACE reads into MiXCR, producing one record per CDR3 protein. This table holds hundreds of thousands of distinct CDR3 sequences, roughly 49% found once. Material for sequencing was blood. The receptors were gathered from a woman in her sixties in good health. Both conserved end residues are part of each CDR3. Fields, in order: D gene, V gene, J gene, clone size, CDR3 protein, CDR3 DNA. D genes are given only for firm matches. Only some rows state a clone size, as once, few, many or a class for expanded clones.

D gene: .; V gene: TRBV12-3/TRBV12-4; J gene: TRBJ2-3; clone size: few; CDR3 protein: CASSSPTGTFTDTQYF; CDR3 DNA: TGTGCCAGCAGTTCCCCTACCGGGACTTTCACAGATACGCAGTATTTT
D gene: .; V gene: TRBV7-2; J gene: TRBJ1-2; clone size: few; CDR3 protein: CASSFVEAYGYTF; CDR3 DNA: TGTGCCAGCAGCTTTGTGGAGGCCTATGGCTACACCTTC
D gene: TRBD2; V gene: TRBV4-3; J gene: TRBJ2-7; clone size: .; CDR3 protein: CASSPSSGRALEQYF; CDR3 DNA: TGCGCCAGCAGCCCGTCTAGCGGGAGGGCTCTCGAGCAGTACTTC
D gene: .; V gene: TRBV5-1; J gene: TRBJ1-2; clone size: .; CDR3 protein: CASHPGEGYGYTF; CDR3 DNA: TGCGCCAGCCATCCTGGGGAGGGGTATGGCTACACCTTC
D gene: .; V gene: TRBV7-2; J gene: TRBJ2-1; clone size: .; CDR3 protein: CASRQVRDGNEQFF; CDR3 DNA: TGTGCCAGCAGACAGGTCCGGGATGGCAATGAGCAGTTCTTC
D gene: .; V gene: TRBV7-2; J gene: TRBJ2-7; clone size: .; CDR3 protein: CASSLARALAYEQYF; CDR3 DNA: TGTGCCAGCAGCTTAGCGCGGGCACTAGCCTACGAGCAGTACTTC
D gene: TRBD1; V gene: TRBV18; J gene: TRBJ2-7; clone size: .; CDR3 protein: CASSPWDRNEQYF; CDR3 DNA: TGTGCCAGCTCACCCTGGGACAGAAACGAGCAGTACTTC
D gene: TRBD2; V gene: TRBV4-2; J gene: TRBJ2-7; clone size: .; CDR3 protein: CASSHQRGREGYEQYF; CDR3 DNA: TGTGCCAGCAGCCACCAGAGGGGGCGGGAGGGCTACGAGCAGTACTTC
D gene: .; V gene: TRBV28; J gene: TRBJ2-1; clone size: .; CDR3 protein: CASSLEEKQFF; CDR3 DNA: TGTGCCAGCAGTTTGGAGGAGAAGCAGTTCTTC
D gene: .; V gene: TRBV7-2; J gene: TRBJ2-5; clone size: many; CDR3 protein: CASSSDWAQETQYF; CDR3 DNA: TGTGCCAGCAGCTCCGACTGGGCCCAAGAGACCCAGTACTTC
D gene: .; V gene: TRBV20-1; J gene: TRBJ2-7; clone size: few; CDR3 protein: CSARVGTVGEQYF; CDR3 DNA: TGCAGTGCTAGAGTTGGCACCGTGGGAGAGCAGTACTTC
D gene: TRBD2; V gene: TRBV7-2; J gene: TRBJ2-1; clone size: .; CDR3 protein: CASSFLAGVGNEQFF; CDR3 DNA: TGTGCCAGCAGTTTCCTAGCGGGAGTCGGCAATGAGCAGTTCTTC
D gene: .; V gene: TRBV20-1; J gene: TRBJ2-1; clone size: .; CDR3 protein: CRAISYNEQFF; CDR3 DNA: TGCAGGGCTATATCCTACAATGAGCAGTTCTTC
D gene: .; V gene: TRBV5-1; J gene: TRBJ2-7; clone size: .; CDR3 protein: CASSLDLGVGYEQYF; CDR3 DNA: TGCGCCAGCAGCTTGGACCTCGGGGTGGGGTACGAGCAGTACTTC
D gene: .; V gene: TRBV5-1; J gene: TRBJ1-1; clone size: .; CDR3 protein: CASSSGHLNTEAFF; CDR3 DNA: TGCGCCAGCAGCTCGGGACACTTGAACACTGAAGCTTTCTTT
D gene: .; V gene: TRBV7-2; J gene: TRBJ2-7; clone size: few; CDR3 protein: CASSLERTNYEQYF; CDR3 DNA: TGTGCCAGCAGCTTAGAGCGGACTAACTACGAGCAGTACTTC
D gene: TRBD1; V gene: TRBV14; J gene: TRBJ1-4; clone size: .; CDR3 protein: CASSQDPGDRDSEKLFF; CDR3 DNA: TGTGCCAGCAGCCAAGATCCCGGGGACAGGGACAGTGAAAAACTGTTTTTT
D gene: .; V gene: TRBV20-1; J gene: TRBJ1-6; clone size: few; CDR3 protein: CSADSRAYNSPLHF; CDR3 DNA: TGCAGTGCCGACAGCAGGGCCTATAATTCACCCCTCCACTTT
D gene: .; V gene: TRBV27; J gene: TRBJ2-7; clone size: .; CDR3 protein: CASSLQVRTGYPYEQYF; CDR3 DNA: TGTGCCAGCAGTTTACAGGTCAGAACGGGTTACCCCTACGAGCAGTACTTC
D gene: .; V gene: TRBV7-9; J gene: TRBJ2-1; clone size: few; CDR3 protein: CASSSKISGSANEQFF; CDR3 DNA: TGTGCCAGCAGCTCCAAGATCTCCGGGTCAGCCAATGAGCAGTTCTTC
D gene: TRBD2; V gene: TRBV30; J gene: TRBJ2-1; clone size: .; CDR3 protein: CAWLGLANEQFF; CDR3 DNA: TGTGCCTGGTTAGGACTAGCCAATGAGCAGTTCTTC
D gene: .; V gene: TRBV5-3; J gene: TRBJ2-3; clone size: .; CDR3 protein: CARSPFKGQNFHDTQYF; CDR3 DNA: TGTGCCAGAAGCCCTTTTAAGGGGCAGAACTTTCACGATACGCAGTATTTT
D gene: .; V gene: TRBV7-2; J gene: TRBJ1-6; clone size: .; CDR3 protein: CASSSPAGGDSPLHF; CDR3 DNA: TGTGCCAGCAGCTCCCCGGCGGGGGGGGATTCACCCCTCCACTTT
D gene: .; V gene: TRBV20-1; J gene: TRBJ2-1; clone size: .; CDR3 protein: CSARDTVNNEQFF; CDR3 DNA: TGCAGTGCCCGGGACACCGTAAACAATGAGCAGTTCTTC
D gene: .; V gene: TRBV11-1; J gene: TRBJ1-1; clone size: .; CDR3 protein: CASSPLRPSGGEAFF; CDR3 DNA: TGTGCCAGCAGCCCCCTTAGGCCATCCGGGGGTGAAGCTTTCTTT
D gene: .; V gene: TRBV27; J gene: TRBJ2-7; clone size: .; CDR3 protein: CASSPAGNPSYEQYF; CDR3 DNA: TGTGCCAGCAGCCCCGCGGGGAATCCCTCCTACGAGCAGTACTTC
D gene: .; V gene: TRBV12-3/TRBV12-4; J gene: TRBJ1-2; clone size: .; CDR3 protein: CASSLWGTLTNYGYTF; CDR3 DNA: TGTGCCAGCAGTTTATGGGGGACACTTACTAACTATGGCTACACCTTC
D gene: TRBD1; V gene: TRBV10-3; J gene: TRBJ2-1; clone size: .; CDR3 protein: CAISETGGFRETQFF; CDR3 DNA: TGTGCCATCAGTGAGACAGGGGGCTTTCGGGAGACCCAGTTCTTC
D gene: TRBD1; V gene: TRBV7-3; J gene: TRBJ2-7; clone size: .; CDR3 protein: CASSLFQGAGEQYF; CDR3 DNA: TGTGCCAGCAGCTTATTTCAGGGGGCCGGCGAGCAGTACTTC
D gene: .; V gene: TRBV7-9; J gene: TRBJ2-1; clone size: few; CDR3 protein: CASSMAWLYNEQFF; CDR3 DNA: TGTGCCAGCAGCATGGCATGGCTTTACAATGAGCAGTTCTTC
D gene: .; V gene: TRBV20-1; J gene: TRBJ2-7; clone size: .; CDR3 protein: CSARVGNNPEQYF; CDR3 DNA: TGCAGTGCTAGAGTGGGGAACAATCCCGAGCAGTACTTC
D gene: TRBD1; V gene: TRBV2; J gene: TRBJ1-2; clone size: once; CDR3 protein: CASRRQGVGYTF; CDR3 DNA: TGTGCCAGCAGACGACAGGGCGTGGGCTACACCTTC
D gene: TRBD2; V gene: TRBV7-2; J gene: TRBJ2-5; clone size: .; CDR3 protein: CASSAQGLAGVGEQYF; CDR3 DNA: TGTGCCAGCAGCGCACAGGGACTAGCGGGAGTGGGTGAGCAGTACTTC
D gene: .; V gene: TRBV24-1; J gene: TRBJ2-3; clone size: .; CDR3 protein: CATSDGPADTQYF; CDR3 DNA: TGTGCCACCAGTGATGGACCTGCGGATACGCAGTATTTT
D gene: TRBD1; V gene: TRBV20-1; J gene: TRBJ2-1; clone size: once; CDR3 protein: CSASWDRPGGEQFF; CDR3 DNA: TGCAGTGCTAGTTGGGATAGACCAGGGGGTGAGCAGTTCTTC
D gene: .; V gene: TRBV7-2; J gene: TRBJ2-3; clone size: few; CDR3 protein: CASSSYPVPKDTQYF; CDR3 DNA: TGTGCCAGCAGCTCCTATCCGGTGCCCAAAGATACGCAGTATTTT
D gene: TRBD2; V gene: TRBV10-3; J gene: TRBJ2-7; clone size: many; CDR3 protein: CAISEIAGEAYEQYF; CDR3 DNA: TGTGCCATCAGTGAGATAGCGGGAGAGGCCTACGAGCAGTACTTC
D gene: TRBD1; V gene: TRBV7-9; J gene: TRBJ2-3; clone size: .; CDR3 protein: CASTDDRGMDTQYF; CDR3 DNA: TGTGCCAGCACCGATGACAGGGGGATGGATACGCAGTATTTT
D gene: TRBD2; V gene: TRBV5-1; J gene: TRBJ2-5; clone size: .; CDR3 protein: CASSSGLAGIGREAQYF; CDR3 DNA: TGCGCCAGCAGCTCGGGGCTAGCGGGTATCGGTCGAGAGGCCCAGTACTTC
D gene: TRBD2; V gene: TRBV20-1; J gene: TRBJ2-1; clone size: few; CDR3 protein: CSARDRAGGFSYNEQFF; CDR3 DNA: TGCAGTGCTAGAGATAGGGCGGGAGGCTTCTCCTACAATGAGCAGTTCTTC
D gene: .; V gene: TRBV7-9; J gene: TRBJ1-1; clone size: few; CDR3 protein: CASRSDGNTEAFF; CDR3 DNA: TGTGCCAGCCGATCCGACGGAAACACTGAAGCTTTCTTT
D gene: .; V gene: TRBV29-1; J gene: TRBJ1-1; clone size: few; CDR3 protein: CSVAHKAANTEAFF; CDR3 DNA: TGCAGCGTTGCACACAAGGCAGCGAACACTGAAGCTTTCTTT
D gene: TRBD2; V gene: TRBV25-1; J gene: TRBJ2-3; clone size: .; CDR3 protein: CASTGQPGLAPRTPTQYF; CDR3 DNA: TGTGCCAGCACCGGACAACCGGGACTAGCGCCCCGTACGCCCACGCAGTATTTT
D gene: .; V gene: TRBV12-3/TRBV12-4; J gene: TRBJ2-7; clone size: .; CDR3 protein: CASSSCGGFSEQYF; CDR3 DNA: TGTGCCAGCAGTTCATGTGGGGGCTTCAGCGAGCAGTACTTC
D gene: .; V gene: TRBV7-9; J gene: TRBJ2-3; clone size: .; CDR3 protein: CASSFLVGDTDTQYF; CDR3 DNA: TGTGCCAGCAGCTTCCTAGTAGGGGACACAGATACGCAGTATTTT
D gene: .; V gene: TRBV28; J gene: TRBJ1-2; clone size: .; CDR3 protein: CASSLNPSGGGIVYGYTF; CDR3 DNA: TGTGCCAGCAGTTTAAATCCGTCTGGTGGAGGAATTGTCTATGGCTACACCTTC
D gene: .; V gene: TRBV20-1; J gene: TRBJ2-7; clone size: .; CDR3 protein: CSARAFGDTNYEQYF; CDR3 DNA: TGCAGTGCTAGAGCTTTCGGGGACACAAACTACGAGCAGTACTTC
D gene: .; V gene: TRBV7-2; J gene: TRBJ2-5; clone size: .; CDR3 protein: CASSLKRMAGRSGDEQYF; CDR3 DNA: TGTGCCAGCAGCTTAAAGCGGATGGCGGGGCGGAGTGGGGATGAGCAGTACTTC
D gene: TRBD2; V gene: TRBV19; J gene: TRBJ2-1; clone size: .; CDR3 protein: CASSIRTSGRFREQFF; CDR3 DNA: TGTGCCAGTAGTATTCGGACTAGCGGGAGGTTCCGTGAGCAGTTCTTC
D gene: TRBD2; V gene: TRBV6-5; J gene: TRBJ2-3; clone size: .; CDR3 protein: CASSFKTSGSTDTQYF; CDR3 DNA: TGTGCCAGCAGTTTCAAGACTAGCGGAAGCACAGATACGCAGTATTTT
D gene: .; V gene: TRBV5-1; J gene: TRBJ2-3; clone size: .; CDR3 protein: CASSLGTGSPTDTQYF; CDR3 DNA: TGCGCCAGCAGCTTGGGGACCGGGTCCCCCACAGATACGCAGTATTTT
D gene: TRBD2; V gene: TRBV27; J gene: TRBJ2-5; clone size: .; CDR3 protein: CASTRLAGVSWETQYF; CDR3 DNA: TGTGCCAGCACCCGACTAGCGGGAGTAAGCTGGGAGACCCAGTACTTC
D gene: .; V gene: TRBV7-9; J gene: TRBJ2-5; clone size: few; CDR3 protein: CASSLILGRAETQYF; CDR3 DNA: TGTGCCAGCAGCTTAATCCTAGGCAGGGCTGAGACCCAGTACTTC
D gene: .; V gene: TRBV28; J gene: TRBJ2-3; clone size: .; CDR3 protein: CASSLRTETLVPTDTQYF; CDR3 DNA: TGTGCCAGCAGTTTACGAACAGAAACTCTGGTTCCGACAGATACGCAGTATTTT
D gene: .; V gene: TRBV28; J gene: TRBJ2-7; clone size: many; CDR3 protein: CASSSGTGTYEQYF; CDR3 DNA: TGTGCCAGCAGTTCCGGTACAGGGACCTACGAGCAGTACTTC
D gene: .; V gene: TRBV11-1; J gene: TRBJ2-1; clone size: few; CDR3 protein: CASSRAPGLPNEQFF; CDR3 DNA: TGTGCCAGCAGCCGAGCCCCAGGACTCCCCAATGAGCAGTTCTTC
D gene: .; V gene: TRBV10-2; J gene: TRBJ1-2; clone size: .; CDR3 protein: CASSDGAYGYTF; CDR3 DNA: TGCGCCAGCAGTGATGGGGCCTATGGCTACACCTTC
D gene: TRBD2; V gene: TRBV20-1; J gene: TRBJ2-5; clone size: .; CDR3 protein: CSARVGTSGRYNEQYF; CDR3 DNA: TGCAGTGCTAGAGTCGGGACTAGCGGGAGATACAATGAGCAGTACTTC